The 6 T cell receptor beta chains in this list originate from one sample, sequenced in a study of identical twins. Via MiXCR, TCRdb re-called the 5' RACE reads, giving one row per CDR3 protein. The table has 1,800,000 or so distinct CDR3 sequences, less than 35% seen once. Sequences were obtained from cord blood. The receptors derive from a newborn girl in good health.

Regarding this clonotype: This may be a read error: a much more frequent sequence differs by one nucleotide. The chain is built from TRBV6-5 and TRBJ2-7; no reliable D call. The CDR3 sequence is 11 residues long. Per the germline V gene, CDR1 is MNHEY and CDR2 is SVGAGI. The CDR3 DNA sequence: TGTGCCAGCCCCAACTCCTACGAGCGGTACTTC. This encodes CASPNSYERYF.

A few counts support this clonotype. V is TRBV4-2 and J is TRBJ2-1, with 14 bases lining up with TRBD2. Per the germline V gene, CDR1 is LGHNA and CDR2 is YNFKEQ. The CDR3 loop spans 17 amino acids. V dropped 3 bases and J dropped 6; count of bases not matched to a gene: 7. For the CDR3, the DNA is TGTGCCAGCAGCCACCCGGAGGGGACTAGCGGGGGCAATGAGCAGTTCTTC. Translated, it gives CASSHPEGTSGGNEQFF.

The chain recombines TRBV10-3 with TRBJ2-1; D unresolved. Germline V gene lookup returns CDR1 ENHRY and CDR2 SYGVKD. The V and J ends lost 5 bases and 0 bases respectively, with 11 bases between them. This CDR3 contains 15 residues. CDR3 sequence reads: CAISPTGPSYNEQFF. DNA of the CDR3: TGTGCCATCAGTCCCACGGGCCCCTCCTACAATGAGCAGTTCTTC.

This clonotype appeared a few times. V and J are TRBV20-1 and TRBJ1-4; D possibly corresponds to TRBD1 (5 bases). The germline CDR1 and CDR2 sequences are DFQATT and SNEGSKA (reference sequence). V gave up 6 bases and J gave up 7 bases, with 15 bases separating them. The CDR3 consists of 13 residues. The CDR3 DNA is TGCAGTGCCACCAGGGAATTGGGTGAAAAACTGTTTTTT. This codes for CSATRELGEKLFF.

The chain links TRBV28 to TRBJ2-7; 12 bases match TRBD2. This CDR3 has 16 amino acids. The V gene's germline CDR1 is MDHEN and CDR2 SYDVKM. After removal of 4 bases from V and 1 base from J, the junction contained 5 bases not matched to a gene. CDR3 region: CASSSLGLAGSYEQYF. For the CDR3, the DNA is TGTGCCAGCAGTTCGCTCGGACTAGCGGGATCCTACGAGCAGTACTTC.

This clonotype was found a few times. The chain carries TRBV7-2 and TRBJ2-5, with TRBD1 matching 9 bases. The J call may be faulty, since TRBJ2-7 better matches the DNA end. The V gene's germline CDR1 is SGHTA and CDR2 FQGNSA. CDR3 size: 14 residues. The CDR3 DNA reads TGTGCCAGCAGAGTACAGGGGGCTTTCTACGAGCAGTACTTC. Translated: CASRVQGAFYEQYF.